These 21 T cell receptor beta chains share one sample of origin, sequenced in a study of blood T cell repertoires in COVID-19. This table comes from immunoSEQ multiplex PCR, and its TCRdb copy is limited to in-frame clones, with some not included. Among approximately 110,000 clones listed, around three quarters were seen once. The sample comprised peripheral blood. The receptors were sampled from a human donor in a cohort sampled during active or convalescent COVID-19.

The J gene is TRBJ2-7, the V gene TRBV5-1; 8 bases are a match to TRBD1. CDR1 is SGHRS, CDR2 YFSETQ, per germline. The CDR3 runs to 15 residues. Trimming at V came to 2 bases and at J to 0 bases, leaving 4 bases not matched to a gene. CDR3 DNA sequence: TGCGCCAGCAGCTTCGGGACAGGAGTCTCCTACGAGCAGTACTTC. Protein sequence: CASSFGTGVSYEQYF.

This chain links TRBV4-1 with TRBJ2-3; possibly TRBD2 for D (5 bases). This CDR3 contains 14 residues. From germline, CDR1 is MGHRA and CDR2 YSYEKL. V lost 4 bases, J lost 5 bases, and 13 bases lay in between. This CDR3 reads CASSREPQGDTQYF. The CDR3, as DNA: TGCGCCAGCAGCCGGGAGCCCCAAGGAGATACGCAGTATTTT.

The rearrangement links TRBV2 to TRBJ1-1, with a possible D match to TRBD1 (5 bases). This CDR3 spans 15 amino acids. V lost 6 bases, J lost 2 bases, and 16 bases lay in between. Germline-derived CDR1 and CDR2 are SNHLY and FYNNEI. CDR3 region: CASRIEWGRNTEAFF. The CDR3, as DNA: TGTGCCAGCAGAATTGAGTGGGGCCGAAACACTGAAGCTTTCTTT.

The rearrangement joins TRBV5-1 to TRBJ2-5, with 10 bases identical to TRBD1. The CDR3 is made up of 15 amino acids. Per germline, CDR1 SGHRS and CDR2 YFSETQ. J gave up 5 bases and V 5 bases, and 9 bases lay outside the gene matches. CDR3 amino acids: CASSLLGQGPETQYF. CDR3 DNA sequence: TGCGCCAGCAGTCTCCTGGGACAGGGGCCGGAGACCCAGTACTTC.

This clone showed up just once. The chain combines TRBV27 with TRBJ2-1; 11 bases agree with TRBD2. Germline V gene lookup returns CDR1 MNHEY and CDR2 SMNVEV (reference sequence). The CDR3 runs to 18 residues. V was clipped by 4 bases and J by 4 bases; unmatched bases: 12. CDR3 sequence (DNA): TGTGCCAGCAGTTCCACCACCGGGACTAGCGGTTTGTACAATGAGCAGTTCTTC. Translation gives CASSSTTGTSGLYNEQFF.

The chain links TRBV5-1 to TRBJ1-2; 7 nucleotides match TRBD1. The CDR3 length is 13 residues. The junction had 6 bases not matched to a gene; V was cut back by 4 bases and J by 6 bases. Per the germline V gene, CDR1 is SGHRS and CDR2 is YFSETQ. The CDR3 bases are TGCGCCAGCAGCAGAGACAGGGCCCATGGCTACACCTTC. Amino acid sequence: CASSRDRAHGYTF.

CDR3: CASSYGGTGKDYEQYF. Written as DNA, the CDR3 is TGTGCCAGCAGTTACGGGGGGACCGGAAAGGACTACGAGCAGTACTTC. The genes are TRBV6-2 or TRBV6-3 and TRBJ2-7; D is possibly TRBD2 (6 bases). There are 16 residues in the CDR3. V was trimmed by 2 bases and J by 3 bases, leaving 17 bases between them. Germline loops: CDR1 MNHEY, CDR2 SVGEGT.

This chain connects TRBV27 to TRBJ2-3, with 7 bases aligning to TRBD1. Looked up from germline, CDR1 is MNHEY and CDR2 is SMNVEV (reference sequence). V gave up 5 bases and J gave up 4 bases; unmatched junction bases: 15. This CDR3 is built from 17 residues. Here the CDR3 DNA reads TGTGCCAGCAGTCCCCGACAGGGATCGGTTTTTGCAGATACGCAGTATTTT. Translating gives CASSPRQGSVFADTQYF.

The CDR3 sequence: CASSYSGAGEYQPQHF. CDR3 DNA: TGTGCCAGCAGTTACTCGGGTGCGGGGGAATATCAGCCCCAGCATTTT. The chain carries TRBV6-2 or TRBV6-3 and TRBJ1-5, with D maybe TRBD1 (5 bases). Germline V gives CDR1 MNHEY, CDR2 SVGEGT. The CDR3 is 16 residues long. V was cut by 0 bases and J by 5 bases, with 14 bases left in between.

The chain has TRBV7-9 and TRBJ1-5; D not resolved. Trimming cost V 4 bases and J 0 bases, with 10 bases left between them. This CDR3 region has 15 residues. In germline, CDR1 is SEHNR, CDR2 FQNEAQ (reference sequence). In DNA form, the CDR3 reads TGTGCCAGCAGCTACGGCAGAGGTAGCAATCAGCCCCAGCATTTT. Its translation is CASSYGRGSNQPQHF.

The chain links TRBV23-1 to TRBJ2-1, with 8 bases identical to TRBD2. TRBV23-1 is given ORF status, its function remaining uncertain. The CDR3 extends over 17 amino acids. Trimming took 4 bases from V and 4 from J; bases not matched to a gene: 12. The CDR3 reads CASSPPWVAGPYNEQFF. The DNA for the CDR3 is TGCGCCAGCAGTCCGCCTTGGGTAGCGGGACCTTACAATGAGCAGTTCTTC.

This clone was detected a few times. V and J are TRBV24-1 and TRBJ2-7; 10 positions agree with TRBD2. Per germline, CDR1 KGHDR and CDR2 SFDVKD. J lost 6 bases, V lost 9 bases, and 7 bases had no gene match. The CDR3 spans 13 residues. CDR3 region: CATSGTSAGEQYF. The CDR3 DNA reads as TGTGCCACCTCCGGGACTAGCGCAGGCGAGCAGTACTTC.

The chain carries TRBV6-5 and TRBJ1-1; 7 bases map to TRBD1. The CDR3 spans 14 residues. The trim removed 5 bases at V and 5 bases at J, leaving 8 bases unmatched. Germline V lookup: CDR1 MNHEY, CDR2 SVGAGI. Here the CDR3 DNA reads TGTGCCAGCAGTACGCGACAGGGTAGAACTGAAGCTTTCTTT. Translation gives CASSTRQGRTEAFF.

This chain joins TRBV18 and TRBJ2-1, with 12 bases aligning to TRBD2. V lost 3 bases to trimming and J lost 6 bases; unmatched junction nucleotides: 3. The CDR3 length is 15 residues. In germline, CDR1 is KGHSH, CDR2 LQKENI. CDR3 DNA: TGTGCCAGCTCACCCCCTAGCGGGAGGGGCAATGAGCAGTTCTTC. This translates into CASSPPSGRGNEQFF. Complete variable domain (other parts from reference TRBV18 and TRBJ2-1): NAGVMQNPRHLVRRRGQEARLRCSPMKGHSHVYWYRQLPEEGLKFMVYLQKENIIDESGMPKERFSAEFPKEGPSILRIQQVVRGDSAAYFCASSPPSGRGNEQFFGPGTRLTVL.

This clone was seen only once. The V and J genes are TRBV19 and TRBJ1-3, with unresolved D. Germline values: CDR1 LNHDA, CDR2 SQIVND (reference sequence). V was pared by 2 bases and J by 0 bases, with 8 bases between. This CDR3 has 15 residues. CDR3 DNA sequence: TGTGCCAGTAGTATACGGGTTGACTCTGGAAACACCATATATTTT. Translated, it gives CASSIRVDSGNTIYF.

V and J are TRBV19 and TRBJ2-3, with 8 positions matching TRBD1. CDR1 is LNHDA and CDR2 is SQIVND in the germline V gene (reference sequence). The CDR3 length is 17 residues. V lost 2 bases, J lost 4 bases, and 11 bases stayed unmatched. CDR3 nucleotide sequence: TGTGCCAGTAGTATAAGTAGTGGTGGCAGGGGGCCAGATACGCAGTATTTT. Translated: CASSISSGGRGPDTQYF.

The CDR3 sequence: CASSSHRESPLHF. The DNA for the CDR3 is TGTGCCAGTAGTTCACACAGGGAGTCACCCCTCCACTTT. The J gene is TRBJ1-6, the V gene TRBV19; D may be TRBD1 (6 bases). V lost 5 bases and J lost 10, with 12 bases in between. In germline, CDR1 is LNHDA, CDR2 SQIVND (reference sequence). This CDR3 is built from 13 residues. The full variable domain, rest sourced from reference TRBV19 and TRBJ1-6, is DGGITQSPKYLFRKEGQNVTLSCEQNLNHDAMYWYRQDPGQGLRLIYYSQIVNDFQKGDIAEGYSVSREKKESFPLTVTSAQKNPTAFYLCASSSHRESPLHFGNGTRLTVT.

The chain is built from TRBV28 and TRBJ2-5; TRBD2 matches at 13 bases. This CDR3 has 17 amino acids. Per germline, CDR1 MDHEN and CDR2 SYDVKM. The V and J ends lost 4 bases and 4 bases, in that order; junction bases with no gene match: 9. CDR3 amino acids: CASSSWTSGSLGETQYF. The CDR3 nucleotides read TGTGCCAGCAGTTCCTGGACTAGCGGGAGTTTGGGAGAGACCCAGTACTTC. Looking up the rest from reference TRBV28 and TRBJ2-5 gives the full variable domain: DVKVTQSSRYLVKRTGEKVFLECVQDMDHENMFWYRQDPGLGLRLIYFSYDVKMKEKGDIPEGYSVSREKKERFSLILESASTNQTSMYLCASSSWTSGSLGETQYFGPGTRLLVL.

This chain uses TRBV19 with TRBJ2-1; 11 positions agree with TRBD1. Germline lookup yields CDR1 LNHDA and CDR2 SQIVND (reference sequence). The trim removed 4 bases at V and 7 bases at J, leaving 12 bases unmatched. The CDR3 sequence is 17 residues long. The CDR3 DNA reads TGTGCCAGTAGTACCTACTGGACAGGGGGCTCAGGTAATGAGCAGTTCTTC. Its protein is CASSTYWTGGSGNEQFF. Complete variable domain (other parts from reference TRBV19 and TRBJ2-1): DGGITQSPKYLFRKEGQNVTLSCEQNLNHDAMYWYRQDPGQGLRLIYYSQIVNDFQKGDIAEGYSVSREKKESFPLTVTSAQKNPTAFYLCASSTYWTGGSGNEQFFGPGTRLTVL.

V gene TRBV6-5 combines with J gene TRBJ2-7, with TRBD1 identical over 7 bases. The V and J ends lost 6 bases and 7 bases, in that order; junction bases with no gene match: 9. CDR1 is MNHEY, CDR2 SVGAGI, per germline. The CDR3 has 13 amino acids. CDR3 residues: CASSARDSWEQYF. The CDR3 DNA sequence: TGTGCCAGCAGCGCAAGGGACAGCTGGGAGCAGTACTTC.

The DNA for the CDR3 is TGCAGCGTTGCCCCGACAGGAGCTAATCAGCCCCAGCATTTT. As protein: CSVAPTGANQPQHF. The gene calls are TRBV29-1 and TRBJ1-5, with D possibly TRBD1 on 6 matching bases. Trimming removed 4 bases from V and 4 bases from J, with 14 bases in between. This CDR3 is 14 amino acids long. Looked up from germline, CDR1 is SQVTM and CDR2 is ANQGSEA.